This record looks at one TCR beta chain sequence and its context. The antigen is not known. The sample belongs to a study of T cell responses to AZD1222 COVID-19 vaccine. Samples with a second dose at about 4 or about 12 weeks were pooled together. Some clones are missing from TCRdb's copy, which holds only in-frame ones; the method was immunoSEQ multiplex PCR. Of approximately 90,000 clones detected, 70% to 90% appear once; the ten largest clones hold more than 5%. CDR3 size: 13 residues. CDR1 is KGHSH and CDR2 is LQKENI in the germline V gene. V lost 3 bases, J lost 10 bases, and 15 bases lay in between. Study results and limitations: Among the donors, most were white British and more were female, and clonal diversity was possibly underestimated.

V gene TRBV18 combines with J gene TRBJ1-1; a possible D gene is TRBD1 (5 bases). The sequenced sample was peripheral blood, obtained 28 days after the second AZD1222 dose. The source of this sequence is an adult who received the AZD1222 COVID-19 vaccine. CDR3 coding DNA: TGTGCCAGCTCACCTTCGTTGGGGGAGGGAGCTTTCTTT. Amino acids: CASSPSLGEGAFF. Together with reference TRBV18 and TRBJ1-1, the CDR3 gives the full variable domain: NAGVMQNPRHLVRRRGQEARLRCSPMKGHSHVYWYRQLPEEGLKFMVYLQKENIIDESGMPKERFSAEFPKEGPSILRIQQVVRGDSAAYFCASSPSLGEGAFFGQGTRLTVV.